These 18 T cell receptor beta chains were all obtained from the same sample, sequenced in a study of sequential checkpoint blockade in melanoma. Method: immunoSEQ multiplex PCR; TCRdb's copy keeps in-frame clones and lacks some. This table has about 8,200 clones, almost 60% appearing once. Treatment meaning: randomized to nivolumab then ipilimumab (arm A) or the reverse (arm B). Specimen: CD8+ T cells sorted from blood (inferred from file names), collected from a patient given nivolumab and ipilimumab in sequence. Source of these receptors: a human donor with melanoma.

V gene TRBV6-5 combines with J gene TRBJ1-4; weak D call: TRBD1 (5 bases). V lost 7 bases, J lost 5 bases, and 8 bases lay in between. The CDR3 is made up of 12 amino acids. The germline V gene has CDR1 MNHEY and CDR2 SVGAGI. CDR3 in DNA: TGTGCCAGCACAGGGTCCAATGAAAAACTGTTTTTT. As protein: CASTGSNEKLFF.

This clone was seen only a few times. The chain employs TRBV27 and TRBJ1-5; the D is unclear. The CDR3 is made up of 15 amino acids. Germline V gene data show CDR1 as MNHEY and CDR2 as SMNVEV (reference sequence). V was pared by 6 bases and J by 3 bases, with 15 bases between. Here the CDR3 reads CASSPFGGYNQPQHF. In DNA, the CDR3 is TGTGCCAGCAGCCCCTTTGGAGGTTACAATCAGCCCCAGCATTTT.

The chain carries TRBV4-1 and TRBJ2-7, with a tentative D call TRBD1 (5 bases). Looked up from germline, CDR1 is MGHRA and CDR2 is YSYEKL. With 0 bases removed from V and 4 bases from J, the gap between germline ends came to 16 bases. The CDR3 is 16 residues long. For the CDR3, the DNA is TGCGCCAGCAGCCAAGATGTCGCCAGGGTGGGTTACGAGCAGTACTTC. As protein: CASSQDVARVGYEQYF.

V usage is TRBV29-1 and J usage is TRBJ2-7; D might be TRBD1 (5 bases). Germline CDR1 SQVTM, CDR2 ANQGSEA. This CDR3 comprises 14 residues. V was cut by 1 base and J by 5 bases, with 15 bases left in between. Here the CDR3 reads CSVEGTGIRDEQYF. DNA for the CDR3: TGCAGCGTTGAAGGCACAGGCATACGAGACGAGCAGTACTTC.

The chain links TRBV29-1 to TRBJ1-2, with no clear D. Germline V gene lookup returns CDR1 SQVTM and CDR2 ANQGSEA. Trimming took off 0 bases at V and 8 bases at J, with 13 bases between the two ends. There are 13 residues in the CDR3. Here the CDR3 DNA reads TGCAGCGTTGAAGATTTAGCAGAGGGAGGCTACACCTTC. Translated, it gives CSVEDLAEGGYTF.

A single count supports this clone. The chain uses TRBV30 and TRBJ1-2; 9 positions agree with TRBD1. The CDR3 contains 15 residues. Per germline, CDR1 GTSNPN and CDR2 SVGIG (reference sequence). Trimming took 1 base from V and 6 from J; bases not matched to a gene: 9. CDR3 nucleotides: TGTGCCTGGAGTGCGACAGGGGGTGGCGGGCATGGCTACACCTTC. Protein sequence: CAWSATGGGGHGYTF.

The chain is built from TRBV2 and TRBJ1-1; D gene uncertain. The germline CDR1 and CDR2 sequences are SNHLY and FYNNEI. V lost 3 bases and J 2 bases, leaving 10 bases between the germline ends. CDR3 length: 14 amino acids. The CDR3 reads CASSDSGSNTEAFF. In DNA, the CDR3 is TGTGCCAGCAGTGATTCGGGGAGCAACACTGAAGCTTTCTTT.

V is TRBV29-1 and J is TRBJ1-1; D is undetermined. The CDR3 has 12 amino acids. V was trimmed by 6 bases and J by 1 base, leaving 9 bases between them. The germline gives CDR1 SQVTM, CDR2 ANQGSEA. The CDR3: CSVLPGNTEAFF. The CDR3 nucleotides are TGCAGCGTCCTACCAGGGAACACTGAAGCTTTCTTT.

The chain combines TRBV19 with TRBJ1-2, with TRBD1 matching over 8 bases. The trim removed 3 bases at V and 4 bases at J, leaving 10 bases unmatched. The CDR3 has 16 residues. Germline CDR1 LNHDA, CDR2 SQIVND (reference sequence). CDR3 nucleotide sequence: TGTGCCAGTAGTATTAATCCAGGGGGCGACGGCTATGGCTACACCTTC. Residues: CASSINPGGDGYGYTF.

In this sample, this clone turned up once. This chain joins TRBV7-9 and TRBJ1-1; no clear D gene. Germline V gene data show CDR1 as SEHNR and CDR2 as FQNEAQ (reference sequence). The CDR3 contains 13 residues. The germline V and J ends were trimmed by 5 bases and 6 bases, with 13 bases remaining between them. CDR3 DNA: TGTGCCAGCAGCCCTTCTAGTCTGCCTGAAGCTTTCTTT. It specifies CASSPSSLPEAFF.

By share, this clone ranks as medium-sized (0.01 to 0.1%). The rearrangement joins TRBV5-1 to TRBJ2-7; D is possibly TRBD1 (5 bases). This CDR3 is 13 amino acids long. In germline, CDR1 is SGHRS, CDR2 YFSETQ. V gave up 3 bases and J gave up 3 bases, with 10 bases separating them. CDR3 sequence: CASSSDSGYEQYF. The CDR3 bases are TGCGCCAGCAGCTCAGACAGTGGCTACGAGCAGTACTTC.

The chain joins TRBV7-6 to TRBJ2-7; a weak D match, TRBD2 (5 bases). CDR3 length equals 14 residues. CDR1 SGHVS and CDR2 FNYEAQ come from the germline V gene. Trimming stripped 5 bases from V and 2 bases from J, with 13 bases between. The CDR3 nucleotides are TGTGCCAGCAGCCCAAAACTAGGGACCTACGAGCAGTACTTC. Encoded protein: CASSPKLGTYEQYF. Looking up the rest from reference TRBV7-6 and TRBJ2-7 gives the full variable domain: GAGVSQSPRYKVTKRGQDVALRCDPISGHVSLYWYRQALGQGPEFLTYFNYEAQQDKSGLPNDRFSAERPEGSISTLTIQRTEQRDSAMYRCASSPKLGTYEQYFGPGTRLTVT.

This chain uses TRBV5-1 with TRBJ2-3, with a weak D call TRBD2 (6 bases). This CDR3 comprises 15 residues. V was clipped by 0 bases and J by 2 bases, with 10 bases between them. Germline V gene sequence: CDR1 SGHRS, CDR2 YFSETQ. The DNA of the CDR3 is TGCGCCAGCAGCTTGGTTGGGGGGTACACAGATACGCAGTATTTT. Translation: CASSLVGGYTDTQYF.

The rearrangement links TRBV15 to TRBJ1-1; TRBD1 matches 10 bases. V trimming: 9 bases; J trimming: 1 base; junction bases outside the gene matches: 5. CDR1 is LNHNV, CDR2 YYDKDF, per germline (reference sequence). This CDR3 has 14 residues. The CDR3 protein is CATQWDRGNTEAFF. Here the CDR3 DNA reads TGTGCCACACAATGGGACAGGGGGAACACTGAAGCTTTCTTT.

Of note for this clone: Relative to the germline gene, one junction end is altered; a read error may explain this. J is TRBJ1-5 and V is TRBV7-4; D is undetermined. The germline CDR1 and CDR2 sequences are SGHVT and SQSDAQ. The CDR3 loop spans 13 amino acids. The CDR3 coding sequence is TGTGCCAGCAGCTCGCCAGTAAATCATCCCCAGCATTTT. Protein: CASSSPVNHPQHF.

This chain uses TRBV11-2 with TRBJ1-1, with D possibly matching TRBD1 (5 bases). V lost 3 bases and J 6 bases, leaving 11 bases between the germline ends. Germline V CDR1 and CDR2: SGHAT, FQNNGV. This CDR3 spans 13 amino acids. CDR3 in amino acids: CASSLGPTAEAFF. CDR3 sequence (DNA): TGTGCCAGCAGCTTGGGGCCCACCGCTGAAGCTTTCTTT. Full variable domain (rest looked up from reference TRBV11-2 and TRBJ1-1): EAGVAQSPRYKIIEKRQSVAFWCNPISGHATLYWYQQILGQGPKLLIQFQNNGVVDDSQLPKDRFSAERLKGVDSTLKIQPAKLEDSAVYLCASSLGPTAEAFFGQGTRLTVV.

The chain joins TRBV13 to TRBJ2-7; tentative D call: TRBD1 (6 bases). The germline CDR1 and CDR2 sequences are PRHDT and FYEKMQ (reference sequence). V gave up 5 bases and J gave up 4 bases, with 12 bases separating them. The CDR3 is made up of 13 amino acids. CDR3 sequence (DNA): TGTGCCAGCAGCACCCGGACAGTGTACGAGCAGTACTTC. It yields the protein CASSTRTVYEQYF.

This clone was seen a few times. V is TRBV19 and J is TRBJ2-7, with D maybe TRBD1 (6 bases). The germline V and J ends were trimmed by 8 bases and 2 bases, with 13 bases remaining between them. The CDR3 is 13 residues long. Germline V gene lookup returns CDR1 LNHDA and CDR2 SQIVND (reference sequence). CDR3 in amino acids: CASSSGETYEQYF. CDR3 bases: TGTGCCAGTTCCTCAGGGGAAACCTACGAGCAGTACTTC.